This T cell receptor (beta chain) comes out of a study of cytomegalovirus exposure and HLA in healthy donors. Primers for the PCR totalled 60 Vbeta and 13 Jbeta. Sequencing used immunoSEQ multiplex PCR; TCRdb keeps in-frame clones, though not all of them. The profile shows more than 95,000 clones, 60% to 80% of them singletons. This clone was observed a handful of times. This CDR3 has 12 amino acids. Germline V CDR1 and CDR2: SGHNT, YYREEE (reference sequence). V lost 4 bases to trimming and J lost 0 bases, with 5 bases between them. The origin of this receptor is a man aged 50 or older in good health and CMV-seropositive. The sequenced sample consisted of PBMCs. The chain links TRBV5-4 to TRBJ2-7; no reliable D call. CDR3 sequence (DNA): TGTGCCAGCAGCCTGAGCTCCTACGAGCAGTACTTC. Amino acids: CASSLSSYEQYF.